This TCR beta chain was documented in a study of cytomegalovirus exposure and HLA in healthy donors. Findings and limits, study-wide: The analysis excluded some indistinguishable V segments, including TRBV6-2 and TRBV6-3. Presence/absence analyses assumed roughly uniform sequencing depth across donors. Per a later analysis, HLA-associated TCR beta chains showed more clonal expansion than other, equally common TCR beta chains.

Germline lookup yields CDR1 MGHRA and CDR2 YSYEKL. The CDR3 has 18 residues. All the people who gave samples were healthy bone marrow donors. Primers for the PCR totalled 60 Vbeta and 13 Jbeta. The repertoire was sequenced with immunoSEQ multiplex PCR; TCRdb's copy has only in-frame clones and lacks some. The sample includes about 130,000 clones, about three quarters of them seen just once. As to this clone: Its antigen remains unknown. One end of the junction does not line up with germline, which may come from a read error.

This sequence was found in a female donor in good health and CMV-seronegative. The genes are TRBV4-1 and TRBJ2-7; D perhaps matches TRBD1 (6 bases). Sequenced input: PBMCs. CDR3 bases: TGCGCCAGCAGCCAAAGAAGAGGGATGACAGGTCTGTCCTCCGAGCAGTACTTC. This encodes CASSQRRGMTGLSSEQYF.